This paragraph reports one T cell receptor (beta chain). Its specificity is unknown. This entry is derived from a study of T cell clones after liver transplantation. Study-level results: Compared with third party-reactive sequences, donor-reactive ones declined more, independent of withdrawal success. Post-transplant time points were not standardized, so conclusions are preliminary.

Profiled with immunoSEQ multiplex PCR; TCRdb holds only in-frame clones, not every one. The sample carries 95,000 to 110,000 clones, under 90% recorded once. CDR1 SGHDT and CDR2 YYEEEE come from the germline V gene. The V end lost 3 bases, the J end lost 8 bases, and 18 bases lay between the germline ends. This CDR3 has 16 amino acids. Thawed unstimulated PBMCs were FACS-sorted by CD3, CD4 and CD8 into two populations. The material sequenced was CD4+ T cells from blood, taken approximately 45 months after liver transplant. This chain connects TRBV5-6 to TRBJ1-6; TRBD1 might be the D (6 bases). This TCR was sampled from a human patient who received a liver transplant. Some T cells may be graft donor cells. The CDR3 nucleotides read TGTGCCAGCAGCTATGAACTTCAGGGGAGGTATTCACCCCTCCACTTT. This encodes CASSYELQGRYSPLHF. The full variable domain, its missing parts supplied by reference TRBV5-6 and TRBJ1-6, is DAGVTQSPTHLIKTRGQQVTLRCSPKSGHDTVSWYQQALGQGPQFIFQYYEEEERQRGNFPDRFSGHQFPNYSSELNVNALLLGDSALYLCASSYELQGRYSPLHFGNGTRLTVT.